This T cell receptor beta chain was obtained from a study of response to subunit inactivated influenza vaccine. CDR3 length: 16 amino acids. CDR1 SGHTA and CDR2 FQGNSA come from the germline V gene. The V gene lost 2 bases and the J gene lost 4 bases, with 16 bases spanning the gap. Whole-study results and caveats: Authors suggested each seasonal flu vaccination may recruit only limited numbers of new T cells.

This clonotype was seen only a few times. Antigen specificity is unknown. TCRdb re-analysed the RT-PCR reads in MiXCR, keeping a single row per CDR3 protein. This repertoire shows 700,000 to 900,000 distinct CDR3 sequences, about 20% found once; its top ten account for roughly a tenth. The sequence derives from a man between 50 and 59 years old who received an inactivated influenza vaccine. The chain links TRBV7-2 to TRBJ2-3; D is possibly TRBD1 (6 bases). Specimen: PBMCs from blood, collected about 5 days after vaccination. DNA of the CDR3: TGTGCCAGCAGCTTATCGGGGTCAGGGGCCCCAGATACGCAGTATTTT. Protein product: CASSLSGSGAPDTQYF.